This TCR beta chain was sequenced for a study of cytomegalovirus exposure and HLA in healthy donors. On this clone itself: The target antigen is unknown.

Both 60 Vbeta primers and 13 Jbeta primers went into the PCR. TCRdb's table, derived via immunoSEQ multiplex PCR, lists solely in-frame clones and lacks some. This repertoire includes fewer than 40,000 clones. Germline-derived CDR1 and CDR2 are KGHSH and LQKENI. Trimming cost V 5 bases and J 1 base, with 9 bases left between them. The CDR3 loop spans 15 amino acids. The study's findings and limits: Most sequenced TCRs were rare (though some public TCRs occurred in many donors). Most of the TCR beta V segments (in an earlier analysis) were productive either about 87% or about 30% of the time. Over 15,000 TCR beta sequences were associated with HLA alleles at 0.05 false discovery rate in a later analysis. Near-uniform donor sequencing depth was presumed by presence/absence analyses.

The rearrangement joins TRBV18 to TRBJ2-6; D may be TRBD1 (5 bases). The origin of this receptor is a woman in her thirties or forties in good health and CMV-seropositive. Source material: PBMCs. The CDR3 protein is CASSDRQSGANVLTF. The CDR3 region has the DNA TGTGCCAGCTCAGATCGACAGTCTGGGGCCAACGTCCTGACTTTC. Combining the CDR3 with reference TRBV18 and TRBJ2-6 gives the whole variable domain NAGVMQNPRHLVRRRGQEARLRCSPMKGHSHVYWYRQLPEEGLKFMVYLQKENIIDESGMPKERFSAEFPKEGPSILRIQQVVRGDSAAYFCASSDRQSGANVLTFGAGSRLTVL.